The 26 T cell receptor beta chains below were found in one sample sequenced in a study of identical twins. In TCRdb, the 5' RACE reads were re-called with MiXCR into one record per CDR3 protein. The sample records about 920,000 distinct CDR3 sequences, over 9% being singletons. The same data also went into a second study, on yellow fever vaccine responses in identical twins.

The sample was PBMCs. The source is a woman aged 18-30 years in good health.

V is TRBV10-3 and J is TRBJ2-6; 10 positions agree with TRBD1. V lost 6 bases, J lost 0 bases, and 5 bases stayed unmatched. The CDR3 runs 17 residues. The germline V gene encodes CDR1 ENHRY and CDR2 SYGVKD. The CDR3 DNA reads TGTGCCATCAGAGGGACAGGGGCCCCCTCTGGGGCCAACGTCCTGACTTTC. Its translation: CAIRGTGAPSGANVLTF.

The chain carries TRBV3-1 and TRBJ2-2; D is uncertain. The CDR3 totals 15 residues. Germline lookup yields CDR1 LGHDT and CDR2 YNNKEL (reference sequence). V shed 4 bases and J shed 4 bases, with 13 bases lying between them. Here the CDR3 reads CASSLRLQSTGELFF. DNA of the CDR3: TGTGCCAGCAGCCTCCGACTGCAGTCCACCGGGGAGCTGTTTTTT.

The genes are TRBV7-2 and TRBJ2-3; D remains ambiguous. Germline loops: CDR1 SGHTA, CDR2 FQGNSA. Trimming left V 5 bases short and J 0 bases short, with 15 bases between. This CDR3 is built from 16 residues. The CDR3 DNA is TGTGCCAGCAGCACCCGAAGTCTACAAAGCACAGATACGCAGTATTTT. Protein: CASSTRSLQSTDTQYF.

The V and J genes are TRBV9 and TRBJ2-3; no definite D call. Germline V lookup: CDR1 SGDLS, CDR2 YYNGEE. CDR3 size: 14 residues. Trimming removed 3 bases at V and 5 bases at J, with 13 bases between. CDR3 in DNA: TGTGCCAGCAGCGCACCCTTTGGGGTAGATACGCAGTATTTT. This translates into CASSAPFGVDTQYF.

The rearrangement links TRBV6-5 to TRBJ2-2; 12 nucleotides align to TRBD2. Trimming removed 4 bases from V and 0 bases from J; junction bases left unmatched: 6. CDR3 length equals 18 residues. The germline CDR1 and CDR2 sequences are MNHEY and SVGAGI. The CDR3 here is CASSFARLAGANTGELFF. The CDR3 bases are TGTGCCAGCAGTTTCGCCCGACTAGCGGGAGCGAACACCGGGGAGCTGTTTTTT.

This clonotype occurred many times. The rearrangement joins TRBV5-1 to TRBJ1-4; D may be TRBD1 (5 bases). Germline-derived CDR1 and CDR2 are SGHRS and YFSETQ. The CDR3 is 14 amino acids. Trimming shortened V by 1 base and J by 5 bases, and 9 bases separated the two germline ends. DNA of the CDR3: TGCGCCAGCAGCTTGAGACAGTGGAATGAAAAACTGTTTTTT. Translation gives CASSLRQWNEKLFF.

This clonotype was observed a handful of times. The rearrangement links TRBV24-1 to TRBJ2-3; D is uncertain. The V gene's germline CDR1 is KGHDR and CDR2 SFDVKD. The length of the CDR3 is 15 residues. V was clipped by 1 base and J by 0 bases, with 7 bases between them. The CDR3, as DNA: TGTGCCACCAGTGATTTCCCCAGGAGCACAGATACGCAGTATTTT. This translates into CATSDFPRSTDTQYF.

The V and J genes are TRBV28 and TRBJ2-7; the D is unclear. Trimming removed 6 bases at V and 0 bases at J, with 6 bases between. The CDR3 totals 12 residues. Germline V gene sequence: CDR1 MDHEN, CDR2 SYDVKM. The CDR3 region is CASRSFSYEQYF. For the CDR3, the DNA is TGTGCCAGCAGGTCGTTCTCCTACGAGCAGTACTTC.

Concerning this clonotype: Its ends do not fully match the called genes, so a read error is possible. As DNA, the CDR3 is TGTGCCAGCAGCTTAGCCCACCAAGGGACCCAGTACTTC. This gives the protein CASSLAHQGTQYF. The rearrangement links TRBV7-6 to TRBJ2-5; no definite D call. The CDR3 is 13 residues long. Per the germline V gene, CDR1 is SGHVS and CDR2 is FNYEAQ.

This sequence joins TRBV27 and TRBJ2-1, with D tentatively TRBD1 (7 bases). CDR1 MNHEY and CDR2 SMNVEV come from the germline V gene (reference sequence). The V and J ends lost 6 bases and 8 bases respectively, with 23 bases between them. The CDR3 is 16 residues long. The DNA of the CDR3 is TGTGCCAGCAGACGGGGGCAGGGGGTGACAGGGTATGAGCAGTTCTTC. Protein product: CASRRGQGVTGYEQFF.

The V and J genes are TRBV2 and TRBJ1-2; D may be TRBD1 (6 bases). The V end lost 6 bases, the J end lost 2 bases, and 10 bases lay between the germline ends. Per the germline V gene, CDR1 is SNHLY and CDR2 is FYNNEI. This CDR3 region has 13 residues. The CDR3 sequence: CASREGQNYGYTF. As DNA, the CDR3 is TGTGCCAGCAGGGAGGGACAAAACTATGGCTACACCTTC.

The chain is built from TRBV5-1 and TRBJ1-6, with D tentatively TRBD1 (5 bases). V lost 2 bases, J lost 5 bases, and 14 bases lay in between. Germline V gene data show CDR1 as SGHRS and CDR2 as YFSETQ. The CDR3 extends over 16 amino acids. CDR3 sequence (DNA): TGCGCCAGCAGCTTAAGGCCGCAGGGAGATAATTCACCCCTCCACTTT. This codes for CASSLRPQGDNSPLHF.

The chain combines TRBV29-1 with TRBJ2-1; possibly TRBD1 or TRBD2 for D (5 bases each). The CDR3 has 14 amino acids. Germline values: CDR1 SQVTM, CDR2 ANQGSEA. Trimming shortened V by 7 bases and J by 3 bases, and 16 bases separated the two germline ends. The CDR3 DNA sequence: TGCAGCGCAAAACCCGGGACGAGCTACAATGAGCAGTTCTTC. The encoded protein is CSAKPGTSYNEQFF.

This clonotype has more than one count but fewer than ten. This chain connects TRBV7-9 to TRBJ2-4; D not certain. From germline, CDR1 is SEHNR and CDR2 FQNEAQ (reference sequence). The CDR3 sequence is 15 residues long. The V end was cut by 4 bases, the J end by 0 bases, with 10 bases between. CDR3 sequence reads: CASSSEVLAKNIQYF. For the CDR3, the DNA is TGTGCCAGCAGCTCTGAGGTTCTAGCCAAAAACATTCAGTACTTC.

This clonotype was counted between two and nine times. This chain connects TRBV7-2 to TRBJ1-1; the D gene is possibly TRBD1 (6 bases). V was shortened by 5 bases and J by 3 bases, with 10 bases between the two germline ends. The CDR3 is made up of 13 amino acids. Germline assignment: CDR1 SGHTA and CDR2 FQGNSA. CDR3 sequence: CASSRRTDTEAFF. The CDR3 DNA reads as TGTGCCAGCAGCCGGCGGACAGACACTGAAGCTTTCTTT.

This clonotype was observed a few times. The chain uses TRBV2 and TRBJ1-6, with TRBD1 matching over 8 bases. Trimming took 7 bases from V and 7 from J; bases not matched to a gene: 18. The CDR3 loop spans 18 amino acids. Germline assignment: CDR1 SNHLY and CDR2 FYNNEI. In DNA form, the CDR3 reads TGTGCCAGCACCGGCGCCTCGGAGCGGACAGGGAGGAATTCACCCCTCCACTTT. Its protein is CASTGASERTGRNSPLHF.

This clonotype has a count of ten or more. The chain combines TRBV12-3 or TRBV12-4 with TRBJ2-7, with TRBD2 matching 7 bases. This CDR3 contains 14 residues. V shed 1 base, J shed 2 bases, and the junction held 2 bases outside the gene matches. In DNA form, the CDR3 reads TGTGCCAGCAGTTTAGGCGGGACTACCTACGAGCAGTACGTC. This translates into CASSLGGTTYEQYV.

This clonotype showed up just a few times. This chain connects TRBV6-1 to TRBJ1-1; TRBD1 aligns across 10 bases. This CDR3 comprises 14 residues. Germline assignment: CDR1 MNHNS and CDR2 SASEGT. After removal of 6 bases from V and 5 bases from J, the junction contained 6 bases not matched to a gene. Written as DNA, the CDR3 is TGTGCCAGCAGCTCGACAGGGGGCCATACTGAAGCTTTCTTT. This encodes CASSSTGGHTEAFF.

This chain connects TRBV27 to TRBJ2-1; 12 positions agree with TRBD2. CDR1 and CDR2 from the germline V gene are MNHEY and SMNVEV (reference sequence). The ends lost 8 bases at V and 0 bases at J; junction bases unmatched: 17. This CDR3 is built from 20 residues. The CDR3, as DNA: TGTGCCAGCTTTAACCTCAGGGGACTAGCGGGTCCGAGCTCCTACAATGAGCAGTTCTTC. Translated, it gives CASFNLRGLAGPSSYNEQFF.

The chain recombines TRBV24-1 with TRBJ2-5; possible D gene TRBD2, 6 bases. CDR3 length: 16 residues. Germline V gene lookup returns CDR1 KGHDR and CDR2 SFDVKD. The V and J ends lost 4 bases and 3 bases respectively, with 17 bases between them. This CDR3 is CATSDSLASPKETQYF. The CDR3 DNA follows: TGTGCCACCAGTGACTCCCTAGCGTCACCTAAAGAGACCCAGTACTTC.

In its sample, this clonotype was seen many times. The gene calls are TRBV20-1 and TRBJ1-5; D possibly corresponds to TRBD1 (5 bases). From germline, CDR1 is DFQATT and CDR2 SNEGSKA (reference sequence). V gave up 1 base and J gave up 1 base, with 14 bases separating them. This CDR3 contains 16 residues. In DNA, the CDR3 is TGCAGTGCTAGAGGGGCGAGGGGTGGAAGCAATCAGCCCCAGCATTTT. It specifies CSARGARGGSNQPQHF.

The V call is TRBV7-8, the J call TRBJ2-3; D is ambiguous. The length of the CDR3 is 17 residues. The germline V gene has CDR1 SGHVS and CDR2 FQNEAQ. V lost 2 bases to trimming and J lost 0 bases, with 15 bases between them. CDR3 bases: TGTGCCAGCAGCTTACCCCCCGACGCCTCTAGCACAGATACGCAGTATTTT. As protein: CASSLPPDASSTDTQYF.

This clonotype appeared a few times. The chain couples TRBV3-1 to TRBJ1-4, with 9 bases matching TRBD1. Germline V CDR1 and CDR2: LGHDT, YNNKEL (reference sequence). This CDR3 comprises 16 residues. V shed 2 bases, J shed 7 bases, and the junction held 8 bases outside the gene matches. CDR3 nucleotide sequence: TGTGCCAGCAGCCAACAAACAGGGGGCAACGGTGAAAAACTGTTTTTT. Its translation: CASSQQTGGNGEKLFF.

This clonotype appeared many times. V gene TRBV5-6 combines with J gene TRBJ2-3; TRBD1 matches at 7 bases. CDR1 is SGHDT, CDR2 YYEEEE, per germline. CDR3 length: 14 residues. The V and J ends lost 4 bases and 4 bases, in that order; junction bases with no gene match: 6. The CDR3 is CASSAQGWADTQYF. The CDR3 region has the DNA TGTGCCAGCAGCGCACAGGGGTGGGCAGATACGCAGTATTTT.

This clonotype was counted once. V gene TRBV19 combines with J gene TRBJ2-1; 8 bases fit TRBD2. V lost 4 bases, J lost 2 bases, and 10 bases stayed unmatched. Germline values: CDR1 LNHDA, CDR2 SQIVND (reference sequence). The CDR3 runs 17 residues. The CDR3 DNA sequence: TGTGCCAGTAGTACGAGCGGGCGGGAGGCTCCCTACAATGAGCAGTTCTTC. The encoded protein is CASSTSGREAPYNEQFF.

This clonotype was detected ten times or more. CDR3 residues: CASKAGTGKNIQYF. The CDR3 bases are TGTGCCAGCAAGGCCGGGACAGGAAAAAACATTCAGTACTTC. The rearrangement uses TRBV12-3 or TRBV12-4 and TRBJ2-4; 8 bases are a match to TRBD1. The CDR3 totals 14 residues. Trimming at V came to 7 bases and at J to 4 bases, leaving 6 bases not matched to a gene.